This TCR beta chain was identified during a study of blood T cells in healthy people across ages. Every sample had a minimum of 6 million PBMCs isolated. For the second PCR, which ran for roughly 7 to 11 cycles, a sample-barcoded 5' primer and a J-beta primer mix were used. A template-switch adaptor with 12 random nucleotides tagged each cDNA molecule. TCRdb re-analysed the 5' RACE reads in MiXCR, keeping a single row per CDR3 protein. The table includes some 790,000 distinct CDR3 sequences, more than 25% detected once. Trimming took 2 bases from V and 4 from J, leaving 6 bases between them. The CDR3 is made up of 14 amino acids. Germline lookup yields CDR1 MNHEY and CDR2 SVGEGT.

This receptor was taken from a woman older than 75 in good health. The material sequenced was blood. The gene calls are TRBV6-2 or TRBV6-3 and TRBJ1-6; D possibly corresponds to TRBD1 (6 bases). In nucleotides, the CDR3 is TGTGCCAGCAGTTACAGGGGGTATAATTCACCCCTCCACTTT. Encoded protein: CASSYRGYNSPLHF.